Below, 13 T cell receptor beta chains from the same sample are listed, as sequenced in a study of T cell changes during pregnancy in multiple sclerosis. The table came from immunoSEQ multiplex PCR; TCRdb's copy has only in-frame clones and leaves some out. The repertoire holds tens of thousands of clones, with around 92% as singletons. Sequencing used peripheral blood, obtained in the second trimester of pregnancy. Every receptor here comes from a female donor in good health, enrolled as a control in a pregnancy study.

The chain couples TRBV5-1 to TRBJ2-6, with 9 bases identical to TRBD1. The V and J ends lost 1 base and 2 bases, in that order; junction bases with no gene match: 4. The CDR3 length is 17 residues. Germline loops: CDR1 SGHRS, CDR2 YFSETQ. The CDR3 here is CASSLLDRGAGANVLTF. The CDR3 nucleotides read TGCGCCAGCAGCTTGTTGGACAGGGGAGCTGGGGCCAACGTCCTGACTTTC.

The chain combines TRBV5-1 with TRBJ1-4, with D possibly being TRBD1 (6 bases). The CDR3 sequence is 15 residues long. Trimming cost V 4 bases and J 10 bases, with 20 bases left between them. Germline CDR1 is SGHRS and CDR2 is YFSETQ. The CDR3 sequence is CASSPDGLSQGKLFF. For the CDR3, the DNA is TGCGCCAGCAGCCCCGACGGCCTATCACAGGGAAAACTGTTTTTT.

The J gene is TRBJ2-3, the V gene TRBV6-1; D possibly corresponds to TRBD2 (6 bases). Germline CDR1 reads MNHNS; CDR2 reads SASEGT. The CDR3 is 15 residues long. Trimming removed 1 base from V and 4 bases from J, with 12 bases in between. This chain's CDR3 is CASSEDPGEADTQYF. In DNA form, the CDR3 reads TGTGCCAGCAGTGAAGATCCGGGAGAAGCAGATACGCAGTATTTT.

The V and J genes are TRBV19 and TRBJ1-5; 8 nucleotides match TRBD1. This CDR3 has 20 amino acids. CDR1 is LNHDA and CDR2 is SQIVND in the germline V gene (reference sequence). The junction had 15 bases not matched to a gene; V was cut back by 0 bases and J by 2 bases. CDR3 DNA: TGTGCCAGTAGTATAGATCGGGTCAGGCAGGGGGCGTTCGGCAATCAGCCCCAGCATTTT. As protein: CASSIDRVRQGAFGNQPQHF. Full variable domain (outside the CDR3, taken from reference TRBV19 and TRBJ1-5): DGGITQSPKYLFRKEGQNVTLSCEQNLNHDAMYWYRQDPGQGLRLIYYSQIVNDFQKGDIAEGYSVSREKKESFPLTVTSAQKNPTAFYLCASSIDRVRQGAFGNQPQHFGDGTRLSIL.

CDR3 nucleotide sequence: TGTGCCAGCAGTGACCAGCGGGGGGGCCAAGAGACCCAGTACTTC. Its translation: CASSDQRGGQETQYF. The rearrangement uses TRBV6-1 and TRBJ2-5; 10 bases are a match to TRBD2. Trimming took 3 bases from V and 1 from J; bases not matched to a gene: 2. Looked up from germline, CDR1 is MNHNS and CDR2 is SASEGT. This CDR3 is built from 15 residues.

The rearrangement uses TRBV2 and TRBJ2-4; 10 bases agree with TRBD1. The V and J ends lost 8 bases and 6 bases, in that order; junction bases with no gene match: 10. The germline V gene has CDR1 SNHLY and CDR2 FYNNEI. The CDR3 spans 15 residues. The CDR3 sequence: CASGWDRGSGNIQYF. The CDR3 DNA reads TGTGCCAGCGGATGGGACAGGGGATCGGGAAACATTCAGTACTTC.

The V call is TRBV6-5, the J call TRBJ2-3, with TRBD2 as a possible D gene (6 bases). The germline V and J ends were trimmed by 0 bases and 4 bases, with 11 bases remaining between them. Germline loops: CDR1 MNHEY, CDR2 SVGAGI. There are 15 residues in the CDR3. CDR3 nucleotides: TGTGCCAGCAGTTACTCCGGGGGTGAAGCAGATACGCAGTATTTT. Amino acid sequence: CASSYSGGEADTQYF.

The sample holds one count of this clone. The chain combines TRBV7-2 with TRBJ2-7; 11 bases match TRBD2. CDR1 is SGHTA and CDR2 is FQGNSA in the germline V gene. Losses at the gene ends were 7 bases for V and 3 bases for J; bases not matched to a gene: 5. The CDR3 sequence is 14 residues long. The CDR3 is CASTPTSGNYEQYF. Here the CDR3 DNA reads TGTGCCAGCACCCCGACTAGCGGGAACTACGAGCAGTACTTC.

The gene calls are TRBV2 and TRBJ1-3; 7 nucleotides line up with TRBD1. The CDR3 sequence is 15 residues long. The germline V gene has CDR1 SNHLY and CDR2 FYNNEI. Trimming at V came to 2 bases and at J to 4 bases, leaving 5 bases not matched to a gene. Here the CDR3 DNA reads TGTGCCAGCAGTGAATACAGGGGAGCCGGAAACACCATATATTTT. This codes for CASSEYRGAGNTIYF. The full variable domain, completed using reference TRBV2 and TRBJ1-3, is EPEVTQTPSHQVTQMGQEVILRCVPISNHLYFYWYRQILGQKVEFLVSFYNNEISEKSEIFDDQFSVERPDGSNFTLKIRSTKLEDSAMYFCASSEYRGAGNTIYFGEGSWLTVV.

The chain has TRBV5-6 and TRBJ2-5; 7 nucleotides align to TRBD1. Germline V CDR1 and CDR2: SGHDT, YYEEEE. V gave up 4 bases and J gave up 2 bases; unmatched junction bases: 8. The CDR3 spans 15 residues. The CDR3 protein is CASSPGGGRQETQYF. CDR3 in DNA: TGTGCCAGCAGCCCAGGGGGTGGGAGACAAGAGACCCAGTACTTC.

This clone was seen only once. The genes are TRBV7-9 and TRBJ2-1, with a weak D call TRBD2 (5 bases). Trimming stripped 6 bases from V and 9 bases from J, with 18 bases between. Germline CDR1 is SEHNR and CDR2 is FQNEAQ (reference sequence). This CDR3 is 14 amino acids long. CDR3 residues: CASSPPLASGEQFF. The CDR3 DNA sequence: TGTGCCAGCAGTCCTCCGCTAGCTTCCGGTGAGCAGTTCTTC. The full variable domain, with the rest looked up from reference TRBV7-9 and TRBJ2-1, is DTGVSQNPRHKITKRGQNVTFRCDPISEHNRLYWYRQTLGQGPEFLTYFQNEAQLEKSRLLSDRFSAERPKGSFSTLEIQRTEQGDSAMYLCASSPPLASGEQFFGPGTRLTVL.

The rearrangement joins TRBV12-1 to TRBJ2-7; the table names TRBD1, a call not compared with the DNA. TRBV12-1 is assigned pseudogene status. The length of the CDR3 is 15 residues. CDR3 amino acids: CASSSKATGGDEQYF. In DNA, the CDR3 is TGTGCCAGCAGCTCGAAAGCAACAGGGGGGGACGAGCAGTACTTC.

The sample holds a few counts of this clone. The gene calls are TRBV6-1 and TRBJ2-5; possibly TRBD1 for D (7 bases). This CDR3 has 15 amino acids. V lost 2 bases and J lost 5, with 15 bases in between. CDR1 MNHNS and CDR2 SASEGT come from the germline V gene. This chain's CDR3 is CASSEFSGGMETQYF. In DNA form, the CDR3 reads TGTGCCAGCAGTGAATTCTCAGGGGGGATGGAGACCCAGTACTTC.